This entry features one T cell receptor beta chain sequence. This specimen comes from a study of shared clonotypes between healthy human individuals. This CDR3 region has 13 residues. The V gene's germline CDR1 is MDHEN and CDR2 SYDVKM. V was shortened by 3 bases and J by 6 bases, with 11 bases between the two germline ends. Around 200 ng DNA, around 30,000 T cell genomes, went into each sorted-subset replicate PCR. Sequencing was performed with immunoSEQ multiplex PCR; in TCRdb, only in-frame clones are kept and a portion is missing. The data show 2,500,000 or so clones, just under 95% seen once. The clonotype originates from a man between 18 and 29 years old in good health. Some clones in this sample may be carry-over from other donors' samples. Material: naive CD4+ T cells from PBMCs. Subset noted: CD45RA+ positively selected. This rearrangement joins TRBV28 to TRBJ1-2; the D gene is possibly TRBD1 (5 bases). CDR3 protein: CASSFWQGDGYTF. The CDR3 bases are TGTGCCAGCAGTTTCTGGCAGGGAGATGGCTACACCTTC.